The T cell receptor (beta chain) under discussion was sequenced for a study of T-cell reconstitution after alpha-beta-depleted transplantation in children. The ends were cut back, 8 bases at V and 0 bases at J, with 8 bases in the middle. There are 13 residues in the CDR3. Preparation of the TCRbeta library used unique molecular identifiers. One entry per CDR3 protein, called by TCRdb with MiXCR from the PCR reads. The table shows around 600,000 distinct CDR3 sequences, with roughly a tenth occurring only once. Points on this clonotype: This CDR3 is missing its conserved last phenylalanine or tryptophan, likely due to a read error.

This specimen was PBMCs from the stem cell graft donor, taken from the stem cell graft. This chain connects TRBV12-3 or TRBV12-4 to TRBJ1-5; D is uncertain. This sequence originates from a human donor who donated a stem cell graft to a child with acute myeloid leukemia. The CDR3 region has the DNA TGTGCCAGCCGACTAATTAGCAATCAGCCCCAGCATTCT. Translated: CASRLISNQPQHS.